The next 9 T cell receptor beta chains were all read from a single sample in a study of blood T cell repertoires in COVID-19. Using immunoSEQ multiplex PCR, the repertoire was profiled, and TCRdb retains in-frame clones only, with some absent. The sample records 120,000 or so clones, about 80% being singletons. What was sequenced was peripheral blood. The source is a human donor in a cohort sampled during active COVID-19.

The V gene is TRBV7-6, the J gene TRBJ1-5; a possible D gene is TRBD1 (5 bases). Germline values: CDR1 SGHVS, CDR2 FNYEAQ. This CDR3 has 16 amino acids. Trimming pared 0 bases from V and 6 bases from J, leaving 15 bases between. CDR3 bases: TGTGCCAGCAGCTTAGCCCCTGATGCAGGGCCTCAGCCCCAGCATTTT. Translated, it gives CASSLAPDAGPQPQHF.

The chain combines TRBV19 with TRBJ2-3; D is possibly TRBD2 (6 bases). This CDR3 is 14 amino acids long. Trimming took 2 bases from V and 4 from J, leaving 10 bases between them. The germline V gene encodes CDR1 LNHDA and CDR2 SQIVND (reference sequence). The CDR3 region has the DNA TGTGCCAGTAGTATACGGGGGTTGCCAGATACGCAGTATTTT. Protein sequence: CASSIRGLPDTQYF. The full variable domain, in which reference TRBV19 and TRBJ2-3 provide the parts outside the CDR3, is DGGITQSPKYLFRKEGQNVTLSCEQNLNHDAMYWYRQDPGQGLRLIYYSQIVNDFQKGDIAEGYSVSREKKESFPLTVTSAQKNPTAFYLCASSIRGLPDTQYFGPGTRLTVL.

The genes are TRBV9 and TRBJ1-1, with 8 bases fitting TRBD1. This CDR3 is built from 15 residues. Germline trimming cut 3 bases from V and 3 bases from J; bases unmatched to any gene: 7. Per the germline V gene, CDR1 is SGDLS and CDR2 is YYNGEE. The CDR3 protein is CASSARDRSYTEAFF. The CDR3 bases are TGTGCCAGCAGCGCCCGGGACAGGTCGTACACTGAAGCTTTCTTT.

This clone was seen a few times. The V call is TRBV6-2 or TRBV6-3, the J call TRBJ1-5; D might be TRBD1 (5 bases). The germline CDR1 and CDR2 sequences are MNHEY and SVGEGT. The CDR3 loop spans 14 amino acids. V was clipped by 2 bases and J by 3 bases, with 8 bases between them. This chain's CDR3 is CASSYRGPNQPQHF. CDR3 nucleotides: TGTGCCAGCAGTTACAGGGGTCCCAATCAGCCCCAGCATTTT.

V usage is TRBV28 and J usage is TRBJ2-7; 7 bases agree with TRBD1. The germline CDR1 and CDR2 sequences are MDHEN and SYDVKM. There are 15 residues in the CDR3. The junction had 12 bases not matched to a gene; V was cut back by 6 bases and J by 4 bases. This CDR3 reads CASSDRQGVRYEQYF. CDR3 nucleotides: TGTGCCAGCAGCGACCGACAGGGCGTCAGGTACGAGCAGTACTTC.

The chain joins TRBV7-9 to TRBJ2-3; D may match TRBD1 or TRBD2 (5 bases each). The CDR3 spans 14 residues. Trimming cost V 5 bases and J 1 base, with 10 bases left between them. Germline CDR1 SEHNR, CDR2 FQNEAQ (reference sequence). The CDR3 spells CASSRDGGTDTQYF. As DNA, the CDR3 is TGTGCCAGCAGCAGGGACGGGGGCACAGATACGCAGTATTTT. Variable domain in full (rest from reference TRBV7-9 and TRBJ2-3): DTGVSQNPRHKITKRGQNVTFRCDPISEHNRLYWYRQTLGQGPEFLTYFQNEAQLEKSRLLSDRFSAERPKGSFSTLEIQRTEQGDSAMYLCASSRDGGTDTQYFGPGTRLTVL.

The rearrangement links TRBV12-3 or TRBV12-4 to TRBJ1-5, with a weak D call TRBD1 (6 bases). The CDR3 contains 13 residues. The V end was cut by 6 bases, the J end by 5 bases, with 11 bases between. The CDR3 sequence is CASRKDSYQPQHF. As DNA, the CDR3 is TGTGCCAGCAGGAAGGACAGTTATCAGCCCCAGCATTTT.

This clone was found a few times. The chain employs TRBV28 and TRBJ1-3; 10 bases match TRBD1. The CDR3 is made up of 15 amino acids. Trimming removed 5 bases from V and 9 bases from J; junction bases left unmatched: 10. Germline-derived CDR1 and CDR2 are MDHEN and SYDVKM. The CDR3 spells CASSPSWDRGLTIYF. DNA of the CDR3: TGTGCCAGCAGTCCATCGTGGGACAGGGGACTCACCATATATTTT.

The V gene is TRBV4-3, the J gene TRBJ2-3; TRBD1 aligns across 9 bases. Per the germline V gene, CDR1 is LGHNA and CDR2 is YSLEER. The CDR3 is made up of 18 amino acids. V was clipped by 3 bases and J by 2 bases; unmatched bases: 12. The CDR3 nucleotides read TGCGCCAGCAGCCATGACTGGGACAGGGCTAGCTTCACAGATACGCAGTATTTT. This translates into CASSHDWDRASFTDTQYF.